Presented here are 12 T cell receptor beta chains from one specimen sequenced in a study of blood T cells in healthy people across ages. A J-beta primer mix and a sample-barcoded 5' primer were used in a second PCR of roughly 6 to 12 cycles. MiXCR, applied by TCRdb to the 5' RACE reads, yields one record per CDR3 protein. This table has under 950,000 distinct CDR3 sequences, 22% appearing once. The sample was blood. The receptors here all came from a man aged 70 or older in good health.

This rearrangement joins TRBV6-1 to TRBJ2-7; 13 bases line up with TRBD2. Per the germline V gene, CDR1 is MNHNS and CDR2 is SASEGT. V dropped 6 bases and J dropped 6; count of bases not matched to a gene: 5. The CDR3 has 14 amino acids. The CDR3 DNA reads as TGTGCCAGCAGGACTAGCGGGAGGTCTGGCGAGCAGTACGTC. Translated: CASRTSGRSGEQYV.

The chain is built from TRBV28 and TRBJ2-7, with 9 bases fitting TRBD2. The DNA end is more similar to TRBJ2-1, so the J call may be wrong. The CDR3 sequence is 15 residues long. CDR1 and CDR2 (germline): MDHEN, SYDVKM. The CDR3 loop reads CASSLSSGGNNEQFF. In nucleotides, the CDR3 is TGTGCCAGCAGTTTATCCAGCGGGGGGAACAATGAGCAGTTCTTC.

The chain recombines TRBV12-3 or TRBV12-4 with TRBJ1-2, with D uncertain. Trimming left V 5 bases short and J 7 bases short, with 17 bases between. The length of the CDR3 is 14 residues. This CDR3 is CASSVMGRSSGYTF. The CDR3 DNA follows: TGTGCCAGCAGTGTGATGGGTAGGAGTTCTGGCTACACCTTC.

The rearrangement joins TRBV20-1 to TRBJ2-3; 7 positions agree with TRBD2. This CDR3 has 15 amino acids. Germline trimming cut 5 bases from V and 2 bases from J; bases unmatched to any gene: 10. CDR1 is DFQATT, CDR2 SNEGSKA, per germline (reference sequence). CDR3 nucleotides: TGCAGTGCTCGGAAACTAGCGCTGATCACAGATACGCAGTATTTT. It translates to CSARKLALITDTQYF.

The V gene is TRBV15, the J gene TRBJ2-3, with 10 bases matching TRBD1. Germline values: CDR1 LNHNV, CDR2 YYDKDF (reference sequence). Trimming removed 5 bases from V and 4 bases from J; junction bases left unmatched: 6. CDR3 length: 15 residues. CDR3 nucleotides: TGTGCCACCAGCCCCCGGGACAGGGGATCAGATACGCAGTATTTT. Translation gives CATSPRDRGSDTQYF. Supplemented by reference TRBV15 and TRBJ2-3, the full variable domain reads DAMVIQNPRYQVTQFGKPVTLSCSQTLNHNVMYWYQQKSSQAPKLLFHYYDKDFNNEADTPDNFQSRRPNTSFCFLDIRSPGLGDTAMYLCATSPRDRGSDTQYFGPGTRLTVL.

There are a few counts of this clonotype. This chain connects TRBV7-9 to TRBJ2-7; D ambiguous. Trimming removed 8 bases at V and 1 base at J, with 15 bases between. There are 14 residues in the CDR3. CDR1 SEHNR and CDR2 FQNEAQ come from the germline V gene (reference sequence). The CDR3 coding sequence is TGTGCCAGCTCCGGTGGACGCTCTTCCTACGAGCAGTACTTC. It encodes CASSGGRSSYEQYF.

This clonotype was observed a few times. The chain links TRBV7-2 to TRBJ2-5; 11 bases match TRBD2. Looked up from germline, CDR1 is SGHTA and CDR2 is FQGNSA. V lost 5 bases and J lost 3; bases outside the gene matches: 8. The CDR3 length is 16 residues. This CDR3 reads CASSHTSGGAKETQYF. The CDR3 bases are TGTGCCAGCAGCCACACTAGCGGGGGAGCAAAAGAGACCCAGTACTTC.

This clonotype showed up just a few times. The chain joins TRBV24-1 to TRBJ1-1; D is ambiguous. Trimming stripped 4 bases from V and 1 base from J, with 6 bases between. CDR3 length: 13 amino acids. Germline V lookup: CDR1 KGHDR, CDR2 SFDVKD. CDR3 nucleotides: TGTGCCACCAGTGAGTCATCGAACACTGAAGCTTTCTTT. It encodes CATSESSNTEAFF.

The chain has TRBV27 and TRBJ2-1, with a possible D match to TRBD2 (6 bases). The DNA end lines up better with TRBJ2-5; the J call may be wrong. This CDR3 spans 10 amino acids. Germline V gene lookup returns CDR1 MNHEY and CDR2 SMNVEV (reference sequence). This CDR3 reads CATEEGTQYF. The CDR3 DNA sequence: TGTGCCACCGAGGAGGGGACCCAGTACTTC.

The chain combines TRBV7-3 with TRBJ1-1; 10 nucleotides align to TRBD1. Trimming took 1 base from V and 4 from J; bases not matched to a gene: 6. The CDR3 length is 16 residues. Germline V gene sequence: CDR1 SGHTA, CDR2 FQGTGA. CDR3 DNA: TGTGCCAGCAGCTTAATCGGGACAGGGGAAGGCACTGAAGCTTTCTTT. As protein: CASSLIGTGEGTEAFF.

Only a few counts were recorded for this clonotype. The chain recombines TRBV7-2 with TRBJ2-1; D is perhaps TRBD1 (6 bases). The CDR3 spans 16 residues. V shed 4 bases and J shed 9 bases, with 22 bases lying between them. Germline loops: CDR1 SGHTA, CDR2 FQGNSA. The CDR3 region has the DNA TGTGCCAGCAGCTCGACCCAACAGGGACCCTGGGGTGAGCAGTTCTTC. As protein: CASSSTQQGPWGEQFF.

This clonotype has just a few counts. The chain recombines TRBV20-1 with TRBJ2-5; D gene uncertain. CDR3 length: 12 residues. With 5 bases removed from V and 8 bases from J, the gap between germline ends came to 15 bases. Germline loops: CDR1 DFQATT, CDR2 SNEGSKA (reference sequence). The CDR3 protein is CSAEADLRTQYF. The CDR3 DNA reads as TGCAGTGCTGAGGCAGACCTGCGAACCCAGTACTTC.